One and the same sample provided the 18 T cell receptor beta chains below, sequenced in a study of lymphopenia after photon versus proton radiotherapy. This table comes from immunoSEQ multiplex PCR, and its TCRdb copy is limited to in-frame clones, with some not included. This sample yields some 64,000 clones, of which around 90% are seen a single time; around 13% belongs to the top ten. Specimen: peripheral blood, collected from a patient treated with proton-based radiotherapy. The receptors were gathered from a man older than 75 with esophageal cancer.

The chain employs TRBV4-3 and TRBJ1-4, with D possibly being TRBD1 (5 bases). Between the trimmed V and J ends, which lost 3 bases and 2 bases, there was a span of 7 bases. This CDR3 comprises 14 residues. Germline CDR1 LGHNA, CDR2 YSLEER. CDR3 loop: CASSQTATNEKLFF. CDR3 in DNA: TGCGCCAGCAGCCAGACAGCGACTAATGAAAAACTGTTTTTT.

This clone was recorded only once. V and J are TRBV2 and TRBJ2-5; D unresolved. The CDR3 contains 11 residues. V dropped 4 bases and J dropped 1 base, with 1 base sitting between them. Per the germline V gene, CDR1 is SNHLY and CDR2 is FYNNEI. The CDR3 sequence is CASSVQETQYF. DNA of the CDR3: TGTGCCAGCAGTGTCCAAGAGACCCAGTACTTC.

The chain is built from TRBV5-6 and TRBJ2-3, with 13 bases aligning to TRBD2. This CDR3 spans 16 amino acids. Germline V gene data show CDR1 as SGHDT and CDR2 as YYEEEE. V was clipped by 5 bases and J by 5 bases; unmatched bases: 8. The CDR3 DNA is TGTGCCAGCAGGCTGACTAGCGGGAGGATGAGAGATACGCAGTATTTT. Translated: CASRLTSGRMRDTQYF.

This clone was seen more than once but under ten times. Other DNA sequences in this sample translate to the same CDR3. The genes are TRBV20-1 and TRBJ1-1, with D unresolved. The V gene lost 1 base and the J gene lost 1 base, with 1 base spanning the gap. CDR3 length: 11 residues. Germline V gene data show CDR1 as DFQATT and CDR2 as SNEGSKA (reference sequence). CDR3 protein: CSARGNTEAFF. CDR3 nucleotide sequence: TGCAGTGCTAGAGGGAACACTGAAGCTTTCTTT.

The chain has TRBV2 and TRBJ1-4, with TRBD1 as a possible D gene (6 bases). Looked up from germline, CDR1 is SNHLY and CDR2 is FYNNEI. This CDR3 has 15 residues. V dropped 2 bases and J dropped 7 bases, with 14 bases sitting between them. The CDR3 DNA reads TGTGCCAGCAGTGAATGGACAGCGCGGAGTGAAAAACTGTTTTTT. Its protein product is CASSEWTARSEKLFF.

The chain carries TRBV15 and TRBJ1-1, with 7 nucleotides matching TRBD1. The CDR3 covers 12 residues. The germline V gene has CDR1 LNHNV and CDR2 YYDKDF (reference sequence). V lost 3 bases to trimming and J lost 7 bases; unmatched junction nucleotides: 2. The CDR3 bases are TGTGCCACCAGCAGGGGACAGTTTGAAGCTTTCTTT. Translated: CATSRGQFEAFF.

V gene TRBV11-3 combines with J gene TRBJ2-2, with D possibly matching TRBD1 (5 bases). Germline values: CDR1 SGHNT, CDR2 YENEEA. The CDR3 is 14 residues long. The V end lost 0 bases, the J end lost 3 bases, and 5 bases lay between the germline ends. Here the CDR3 DNA reads TGTGCCAGCAGCTTAGACAGGGACACCGGGGAGCTGTTTTTT. This codes for CASSLDRDTGELFF.

The genes are TRBV7-9 and TRBJ1-4, with D possibly being TRBD1 (5 bases). The V end lost 5 bases, the J end lost 8 bases, and 18 bases lay between the germline ends. The germline CDR1 and CDR2 sequences are SEHNR and FQNEAQ (reference sequence). This CDR3 region has 15 residues. This chain's CDR3 is CASSPPGTRGEKLFF. The CDR3 bases are TGTGCCAGCAGCCCTCCGGGGACCCGGGGAGAAAAACTGTTTTTT.

This clone turned up a few times. The chain carries TRBV14 and TRBJ1-1; D is undetermined. Trimming pared 4 bases from V and 5 bases from J, leaving 14 bases between. Germline V gene sequence: CDR1 SGHDN, CDR2 FVKESK. The CDR3 totals 14 residues. The CDR3 sequence: CASSRGWGYTEAFF. CDR3 sequence (DNA): TGTGCCAGCAGCCGTGGGTGGGGATATACTGAAGCTTTCTTT.

The chain combines TRBV21-1 with TRBJ2-5; the listed D gene, TRBD1, was not tested against the DNA. TRBV21-1 represents a pseudogene. The CDR3 is made up of 14 amino acids. CDR3 DNA: TGTGCCAGCAGCCTACGGGACAGCCAAGAGACCCAGTACTTC. It is translated as CASSLRDSQETQYF.

This CDR3 is CSAKLYNEQFF. The CDR3 nucleotides are TGCAGTGCTAAGCTATACAATGAGCAGTTCTTC. The chain couples TRBV20-1 to TRBJ2-1; D ambiguous. The germline CDR1 and CDR2 sequences are DFQATT and SNEGSKA (reference sequence). The V end lost 4 bases, the J end lost 4 bases, and 5 bases lay between the germline ends. The CDR3 loop spans 11 amino acids.

V is TRBV5-5 and J is TRBJ2-7; the match to TRBD1 covers 8 bases. CDR1 is SGHKS, CDR2 YYEKEE, per germline (reference sequence). The CDR3 loop spans 14 amino acids. V shed 3 bases, J shed 7 bases, and the junction held 9 bases outside the gene matches. The CDR3, as DNA: TGTGCCAGCAGCTCCTGGACAGGGTATGGGGAGCAGTACTTC. Amino acid sequence: CASSSWTGYGEQYF.

This rearrangement joins TRBV27 to TRBJ2-1; D not resolved. V gave up 7 bases and J gave up 12 bases, with 10 bases separating them. This CDR3 spans 10 amino acids. Germline V CDR1 and CDR2: MNHEY, SMNVEV (reference sequence). The DNA of the CDR3 is TGTGCCAGCATCCTGGTGTGGCAGTTCTTC. It is translated as CASILVWQFF.

The rearrangement links TRBV5-1 to TRBJ2-3, with D unresolved. The CDR3 is 14 amino acids. The germline V gene has CDR1 SGHRS and CDR2 YFSETQ. V was pared by 4 bases and J by 0 bases, with 9 bases between. The CDR3 bases are TGCGCCAGCAGCATTCCCACTAGCACAGATACGCAGTATTTT. Protein: CASSIPTSTDTQYF.

The gene calls are TRBV29-1 and TRBJ2-7; either TRBD1 or TRBD2 may fit D (6 bases each). V was pared by 4 bases and J by 6 bases, with 10 bases between. The CDR3 has 11 amino acids. The germline gives CDR1 SQVTM, CDR2 ANQGSEA. The CDR3 coding sequence is TGCAGCGTTGCTGGGGGGCTCGAGCAGTACTTC. Its protein is CSVAGGLEQYF.

The chain carries TRBV7-2 and TRBJ2-2; D gene ambiguous. The length of the CDR3 is 15 residues. Germline loops: CDR1 SGHTA, CDR2 FQGNSA. Between the trimmed V and J ends, which lost 4 bases and 0 bases, there was a span of 9 bases. The CDR3 DNA reads as TGTGCCAGCAGCTCCGTGGCTCCGAACACCGGGGAGCTGTTTTTT. It codes for CASSSVAPNTGELFF.

The rearrangement links TRBV5-1 to TRBJ1-3; D is perhaps TRBD1 (6 bases). Trimming cost V 2 bases and J 2 bases, with 8 bases left between them. This CDR3 has 14 amino acids. Per the germline V gene, CDR1 is SGHRS and CDR2 is YFSETQ. The CDR3, as DNA: TGCGCCAGCAGCTTAGGACAGCCTGGAAACACCATATATTTT. This translates into CASSLGQPGNTIYF. Supplemented by reference TRBV5-1 and TRBJ1-3, the full variable domain reads KAGVTQTPRYLIKTRGQQVTLSCSPISGHRSVSWYQQTPGQGLQFLFEYFSETQRNKGNFPGRFSGRQFSNSRSEMNVSTLELGDSALYLCASSLGQPGNTIYFGEGSWLTVV.

The V gene is TRBV7-2, the J gene TRBJ2-2; 8 bases are shared with TRBD2. The germline gives CDR1 SGHTA, CDR2 FQGNSA. The CDR3 covers 16 residues. V dropped 6 bases and J dropped 4; count of bases not matched to a gene: 10. CDR3: CASRPDGGAATGELFF. The CDR3 nucleotides are TGTGCCAGCAGACCGGACGGGGGGGCGGCCACCGGGGAGCTGTTTTTT.